A single sample is the source of the 16 T cell receptor beta chains below, sequenced in a study of cytomegalovirus exposure and HLA in healthy donors. PCR employed 60 Vbeta and 13 Jbeta primers. Clones were sequenced by immunoSEQ multiplex PCR, and TCRdb holds only the in-frame ones, with some missing. The profile covers about 110,000 clones, with roughly 85% appearing a single time and over 20% taken by the ten largest. The sequencing input was PBMCs. All receptors derive from a young man in good health and CMV-seropositive.

The rearrangement links TRBV21-1 to TRBJ1-1; the table names TRBD1, a call not compared with the DNA. TRBV21-1 is labeled a pseudogene. This CDR3 comprises 14 residues. CDR3 nucleotides: TGTGCCAGCAGCAACCGAAAGACAGGGACTGAAGCTTTCTTT. It translates to CASSNRKTGTEAFF.

The gene calls are TRBV27 and TRBJ2-2; 9 bases align to TRBD1. With V trimmed by 8 bases and J by 5 bases, 12 bases remained unmatched. In germline, CDR1 is MNHEY, CDR2 SMNVEV (reference sequence). This CDR3 spans 16 amino acids. The CDR3 loop is CASLSMTGGKTGELFF. DNA for the CDR3: TGTGCCAGCCTATCCATGACAGGGGGTAAAACCGGGGAGCTGTTTTTT.

The chain links TRBV7-9 to TRBJ2-7; D remains ambiguous. This CDR3 has 13 amino acids. V gave up 3 bases and J gave up 5 bases, with 11 bases separating them. Germline V gene sequence: CDR1 SEHNR, CDR2 FQNEAQ (reference sequence). The CDR3: CASSFLADDEQYF. The CDR3 bases are TGTGCCAGCAGCTTTCTTGCGGATGACGAGCAGTACTTC.

The chain recombines TRBV13 with TRBJ2-1; 7 bases are shared with TRBD2. The CDR3 runs to 14 residues. The V and J ends lost 3 bases and 9 bases, in that order; junction bases with no gene match: 8. The V gene's germline CDR1 is PRHDT and CDR2 FYEKMQ (reference sequence). In DNA form, the CDR3 reads TGTGCCAGCAGCTTTGGCGGGAGACGAGCTGAGCAGTTCTTC. As protein: CASSFGGRRAEQFF.

The V call is TRBV7-9, the J call TRBJ1-1; weak D call: TRBD1 (6 bases). The germline V gene has CDR1 SEHNR and CDR2 FQNEAQ (reference sequence). V lost 1 base, J lost 4 bases, and 13 bases lay in between. The CDR3 spans 15 residues. As DNA, the CDR3 is TGTGCCAGCAGCTTAGAGAGGGGGGGGACCACTGAAGCTTTCTTT. Amino acids: CASSLERGGTTEAFF.

The rearrangement uses TRBV5-1 and TRBJ2-1; 8 bases match TRBD1. Per germline, CDR1 SGHRS and CDR2 YFSETQ. The CDR3 loop spans 15 amino acids. The V and J ends lost 3 bases and 10 bases, in that order; junction bases with no gene match: 12. The CDR3 sequence: CASSYLDRGPSEQFF. As DNA, the CDR3 is TGCGCCAGCAGCTATCTTGACAGGGGCCCTTCAGAGCAGTTCTTC.

This clone was found once. The gene calls are TRBV27 and TRBJ2-7; 7 nucleotides align to TRBD1. Germline-derived CDR1 and CDR2 are MNHEY and SMNVEV (reference sequence). The length of the CDR3 is 13 residues. V shed 6 bases, J shed 3 bases, and the junction held 5 bases outside the gene matches. CDR3 in DNA: TGTGCCAGCAGCCGGACAGGTTTCTACGAGCAGTACTTC. This codes for CASSRTGFYEQYF.

The V gene is TRBV6-5, the J gene TRBJ1-5; the D gene is possibly TRBD1 (6 bases). CDR1 MNHEY and CDR2 SVGAGI come from the germline V gene. CDR3 length: 15 amino acids. V gave up 6 bases and J gave up 5 bases, with 17 bases separating them. Written as DNA, the CDR3 is TGTGCCAGCAGCCCGACAGGACTTCTTGATCAGCCCCAGCATTTT. It yields the protein CASSPTGLLDQPQHF.

V and J are TRBV5-1 and TRBJ2-1, with D perhaps TRBD1 (6 bases). V dropped 2 bases and J dropped 0 bases, with 21 bases sitting between them. The CDR3 loop spans 19 amino acids. Germline-derived CDR1 and CDR2 are SGHRS and YFSETQ. CDR3 nucleotides: TGCGCCAGCAGCTTATTGACAGGACCTCACCCGCGCTCCTACAATGAGCAGTTCTTC. Residues: CASSLLTGPHPRSYNEQFF.

CDR3 DNA: TGTGCCAGCAGCGTAGCTACAGGGAGCTCCTACGAGCAGTACTTC. Amino acid sequence: CASSVATGSSYEQYF. The rearrangement uses TRBV9 and TRBJ2-5; perhaps TRBD1 as D (6 bases). TRBJ2-7 matches the DNA end more closely, so the J call is doubtful. Germline CDR1 is SGDLS and CDR2 is YYNGEE. This CDR3 is built from 15 residues.

V gene TRBV6-1 combines with J gene TRBJ2-5; TRBD2 matches at 11 bases. The germline V gene encodes CDR1 MNHNS and CDR2 SASEGT. The CDR3 consists of 16 residues. Trimming at V came to 0 bases and at J to 5 bases, leaving 5 bases not matched to a gene. As DNA, the CDR3 is TGTGCCAGCAGTGAAGCTGTAGCGGGAGGGTGGGAGACCCAGTACTTC. Translating it yields CASSEAVAGGWETQYF.

The chain recombines TRBV19 with TRBJ1-1, with D uncertain. V lost 5 bases and J 6 bases, leaving 25 bases between the germline ends. Germline CDR1 reads LNHDA; CDR2 reads SQIVND (reference sequence). There are 17 residues in the CDR3. The CDR3 DNA is TGTGCCAGTAGTCCCTCCCGGGCCCTAGGTGGAGGATCTGAAGCTTTCTTT. This sequence encodes CASSPSRALGGGSEAFF.

This rearrangement joins TRBV9 to TRBJ2-1, with 10 bases matching TRBD2. This CDR3 is 18 amino acids long. J was trimmed by 2 bases and V by 4 bases; bases with no gene match: 12. The germline CDR1 and CDR2 sequences are SGDLS and YYNGEE. The CDR3 is CASSPRAGGGGTYNEQFF. The CDR3 nucleotides read TGTGCCAGCAGCCCAAGAGCGGGGGGGGGAGGGACCTACAATGAGCAGTTCTTC.

This chain joins TRBV4-2 and TRBJ2-1; no clear D. Trimming removed 5 bases from V and 0 bases from J, with 11 bases in between. The CDR3 has 15 residues. The germline V gene has CDR1 LGHNA and CDR2 YNFKEQ. This CDR3 reads CASSKTDRSYNEQFF. The CDR3 bases are TGTGCCAGCAGCAAGACTGACCGCTCCTACAATGAGCAGTTCTTC.

This chain joins TRBV28 and TRBJ1-2; TRBD1 matches 7 bases. The junction had 5 bases not matched to a gene; V was cut back by 6 bases and J by 7 bases. CDR3 length: 12 amino acids. Looked up from germline, CDR1 is MDHEN and CDR2 is SYDVKM. The chain's CDR3 is CASREGAGGYTF. The CDR3 region has the DNA TGTGCCAGCAGGGAGGGGGCAGGTGGCTACACCTTC.

The chain joins TRBV19 to TRBJ2-3; 10 bases map to TRBD2. V shed 4 bases, J shed 6 bases, and the junction held 10 bases outside the gene matches. The CDR3 is made up of 16 amino acids. Germline assignment: CDR1 LNHDA and CDR2 SQIVND (reference sequence). For the CDR3, the DNA is TGTGCCAGTAGTAGTCTAGCGGGAGTGTTTTTGGATACGCAGTATTTT. Its protein is CASSSLAGVFLDTQYF.